This record covers a single T cell receptor (beta chain). The data derive from a study of CD8 T cells in Susac syndrome. CD8+ and CD4+ T cells circulating in blood were sequenced for TCR beta. Random hexamers were used to reverse transcribe an amount of about 0.45 to 1 ug RNA. Across 54 Vbeta and 13 Jbeta, TCR beta CDR3 was amplified with immunoSEQ multiplex PCR. One entry per CDR3 protein results from TCRdb running MiXCR on the immunoSEQ multiplex PCR reads. Of over 200,000 distinct CDR3 sequences in the sample, 95% are singletons; the top ten hold just over 0.08%. The CDR3 sequence is 17 residues long. Trimming removed 2 bases at V and 1 base at J, with 15 bases between. Germline assignment: CDR1 MNHNS and CDR2 SASEGT.

The V gene is TRBV6-1, the J gene TRBJ2-4; the D gene is possibly TRBD1 (5 bases). This receptor was taken from a human donor with multiple sclerosis. What was sequenced was CD4+ T cells from PBMCs. The CDR3: CASSERGLGPAKNIQYF. CDR3 sequence (DNA): TGTGCCAGCAGTGAAAGAGGCTTGGGGCCGGCCAAAAACATTCAGTACTTC.